This T cell receptor beta chain derives from a study of shared clonotypes between healthy human individuals. About the study: Three CD4 naive, three CD4 memory, two CD8 naive and one CD8 memory plate were used per donor. Study-wide findings and caveats: The represented genetic and exposure-history diversity was limited by the small number of donors. Naive CD4 clonotype sharing across several donors was 4% to 5.5%.

CD4+ cells underwent separation, giving CD45RA+ naive and CD45RA-negative memory subsets. As for this clone: The antigen remains undetermined.

Produced via immunoSEQ multiplex PCR; TCRdb's table is partial and in-frame only. The top ten clones hold about 0.39% of a sample with fewer than 2.5 million clones, approximately 94% of them seen once. The receptor was isolated from a man between 18 and 35 years old in good health. Some clones in this sample may be carry-over from other donors' samples. Sequences were obtained from naive CD4+ T cells from PBMCs. Subset specified: CD45RA+ positively selected.

CDR3 region: CASSRLTGGQPQHF. The CDR3 bases are TGTGCCAGCTCACGACTGACAGGGGGTCAGCCCCAGCATTTT. The chain is built from TRBV18 and TRBJ1-5; 9 bases line up with TRBD1. V lost 4 bases to trimming and J lost 6 bases; unmatched junction nucleotides: 4. Germline loops: CDR1 KGHSH, CDR2 LQKENI. The CDR3 contains 14 residues.